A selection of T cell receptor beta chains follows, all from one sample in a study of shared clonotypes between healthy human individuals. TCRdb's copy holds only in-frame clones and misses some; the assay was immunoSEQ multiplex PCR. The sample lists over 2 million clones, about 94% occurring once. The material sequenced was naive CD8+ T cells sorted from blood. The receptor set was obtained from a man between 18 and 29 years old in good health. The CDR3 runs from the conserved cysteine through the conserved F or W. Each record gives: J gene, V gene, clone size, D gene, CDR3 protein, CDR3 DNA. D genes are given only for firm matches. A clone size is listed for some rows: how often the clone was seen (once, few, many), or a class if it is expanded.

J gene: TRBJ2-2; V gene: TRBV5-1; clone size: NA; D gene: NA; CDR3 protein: CASSLAELVAGELFF; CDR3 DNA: TGCGCCAGCAGCTTGGCTGAACTAGTAGCCGGGGAGCTGTTTTTT
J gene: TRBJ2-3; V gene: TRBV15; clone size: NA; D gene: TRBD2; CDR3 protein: CATSRDLGTSGRAGDTQYF; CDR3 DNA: TGTGCCACCAGCAGAGATCTTGGGACTAGCGGGAGGGCCGGGGATACGCAGTATTTT
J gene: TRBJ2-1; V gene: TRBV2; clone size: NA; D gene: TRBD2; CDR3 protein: CASKVAGRVVYNEQFF; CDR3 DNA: TGTGCCAGCAAGGTAGCGGGACGAGTAGTCTACAATGAGCAGTTCTTC
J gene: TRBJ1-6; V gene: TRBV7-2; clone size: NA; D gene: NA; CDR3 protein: CASSWTESSYNSPLHF; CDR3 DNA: TGTGCCAGCAGTTGGACGGAGTCCTCCTATAATTCACCCCTCCACTTT
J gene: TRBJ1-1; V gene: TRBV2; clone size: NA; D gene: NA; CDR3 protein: CATNRDRDTEAFF; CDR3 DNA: TGTGCCACGAACAGGGATCGGGACACTGAAGCTTTCTTT
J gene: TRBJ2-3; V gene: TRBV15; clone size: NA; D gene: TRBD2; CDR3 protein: CATSSDLAGVADTQYF; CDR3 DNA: TGTGCCACCAGCAGTGACCTAGCGGGAGTAGCGGATACGCAGTATTTT
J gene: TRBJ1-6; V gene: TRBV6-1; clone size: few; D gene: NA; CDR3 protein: CASSESGDSPLHF; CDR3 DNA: TGTGCCAGCAGTGAATCCGGGGATTCACCCCTCCACTTT
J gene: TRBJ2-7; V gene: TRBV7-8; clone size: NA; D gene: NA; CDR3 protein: CASSPLGGALTYEQYF; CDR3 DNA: TGTGCCAGCAGTCCACTAGGGGGGGCCCTGACCTACGAGCAGTACTTC
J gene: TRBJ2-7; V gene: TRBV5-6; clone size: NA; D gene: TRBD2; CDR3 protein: CASSLRGLAGVEYF; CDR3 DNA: TGTGCCAGCAGCCTCCGGGGACTAGCGGGAGTAGAGTACTTC
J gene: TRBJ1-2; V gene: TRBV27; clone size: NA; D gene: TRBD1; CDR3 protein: CASSPATGEFFDGYTF; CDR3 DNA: TGTGCCAGCAGTCCTGCTACAGGGGAGTTCTTCGATGGCTACACCTTC
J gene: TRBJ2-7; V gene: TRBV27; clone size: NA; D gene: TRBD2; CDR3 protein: CASSLGRESYEQYF; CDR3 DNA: TGTGCCAGCAGTTTAGGGCGGGAGAGCTACGAGCAGTACTTC
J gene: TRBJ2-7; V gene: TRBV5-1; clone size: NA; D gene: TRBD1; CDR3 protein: CASSWTGILGEQYF; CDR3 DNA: TGCGCCAGCAGCTGGACAGGCATTTTAGGGGAGCAGTACTTC
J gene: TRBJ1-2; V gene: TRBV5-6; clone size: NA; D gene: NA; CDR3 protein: CASSLWTGTTFGYTF; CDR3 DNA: TGTGCCAGCAGCCTTTGGACGGGGACAACTTTTGGCTACACCTTC
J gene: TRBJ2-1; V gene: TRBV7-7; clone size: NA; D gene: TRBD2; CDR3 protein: CASSPGTSGYNEQFF; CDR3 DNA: TGTGCTAGCAGCCCGGGGACTAGCGGCTACAATGAGCAGTTCTTC
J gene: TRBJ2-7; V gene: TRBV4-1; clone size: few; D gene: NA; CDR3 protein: CASSQDEGLYEQYF; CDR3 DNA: TGCGCCAGCAGCCAAGATGAGGGCCTCTACGAGCAGTACTTC
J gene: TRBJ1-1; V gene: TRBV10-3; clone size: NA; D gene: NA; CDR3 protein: CAISDDDGPNTEAFF; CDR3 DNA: TGTGCCATCAGTGACGACGACGGACCGAACACTGAAGCTTTCTTT
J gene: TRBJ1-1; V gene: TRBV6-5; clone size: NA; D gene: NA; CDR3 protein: CASSYTQGGTEAFF; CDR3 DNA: TGTGCCAGCAGTTACACCCAAGGGGGCACTGAAGCTTTCTTT
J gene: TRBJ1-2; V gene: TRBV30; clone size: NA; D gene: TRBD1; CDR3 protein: CAWSFPGQPDISYTF; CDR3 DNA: TGTGCCTGGAGTTTTCCGGGACAGCCCGATATTAGCTACACCTTC
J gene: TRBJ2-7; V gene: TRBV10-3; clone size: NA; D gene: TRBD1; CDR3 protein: CAISDPSQGDYEQYF; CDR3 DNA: TGTGCCATCAGTGACCCTTCACAGGGGGACTACGAGCAGTACTTC
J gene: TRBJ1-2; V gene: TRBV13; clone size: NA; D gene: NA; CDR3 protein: CASSLFRGAYGYTF; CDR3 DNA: TGTGCCAGCAGCTTATTTAGGGGAGCCTATGGCTACACCTTC
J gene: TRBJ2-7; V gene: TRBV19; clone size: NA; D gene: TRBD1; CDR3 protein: CASSIDHRTGAYEQYF; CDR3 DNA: TGTGCCAGTAGTATAGATCATAGGACAGGGGCCTACGAGCAGTACTTC
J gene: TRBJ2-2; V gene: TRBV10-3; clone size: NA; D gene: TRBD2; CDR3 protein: CAISVAGADGELFF; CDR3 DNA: TGTGCCATCAGCGTAGCGGGAGCTGACGGGGAGCTGTTTTTT
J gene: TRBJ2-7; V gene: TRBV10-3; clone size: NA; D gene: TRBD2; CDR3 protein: CAISESTSGNYEQYF; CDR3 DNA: TGTGCCATCAGTGAGTCGACTAGCGGGAACTACGAGCAGTACTTC